This T cell receptor beta chain stems from a study of radiotherapy plus CTLA-4 blockade in lung cancer. Across the study: Patients showed objective responses in over 15% of cases, and disease control was achieved by about 30%.

TCRdb's table, derived via immunoSEQ multiplex PCR, lists solely in-frame clones and lacks some. Here the sample spans 35,000 to 50,000 clones, 55% to 80% being singletons. Regarding this clone: Its antigen is as yet unknown.

The study, taken as a whole, reports: Peripheral blood showed expansion of tumor-derived TCR clones after radiotherapy and ipilimumab.

CDR3 length: 15 amino acids. Germline CDR1 SGHTA, CDR2 FQGNSA. V was cut by 5 bases and J by 3 bases, with 14 bases left in between. The sequencing here drew on peripheral blood, taken from a patient treated with radiotherapy plus ipilimumab. The receptor was derived from a human donor with non-small cell lung cancer who had a complete response to radiotherapy plus ipilimumab. The V and J genes are TRBV7-2 and TRBJ1-5; D is ambiguous. CDR3 sequence (DNA): TGTGCCAGCAGCCCACTTCGGGGTTCCAATCAGCCCCAGCATTTT. Translating gives CASSPLRGSNQPQHF.